A single sample gave rise to the 14 T cell receptor beta chains below, sequenced in a study of post-analysis software for immune sequencing data (dated by TCRdb to 2015 to 2017). General study outcomes and caveats: Significantly higher frequencies in patients than in controls were found for about five TRBV segments, including TRBV5-6, TRBV5-1 and TRBV20-1.

Receptor amplification or capture employed PCR. TCRdb shows the sequencer as Illumina HiSeq 2500. Unique molecular identifiers were incorporated into TCR beta cDNA libraries to reduce PCR and sequencing biases. In TCRdb, the public reads were trimmed at Q25 with fastp and aligned with MiXCR, with productive beta chains retained. CDR3 protein duplicates are merged, each entry listing the most common genes and DNA. The table for this sample lists some 890,000 distinct CDR3 sequences; about 53% of them were counted only once. The ten largest clones represent roughly 4.4% of the sample. Their antigen targets remain unknown. Sequenced material: blood. The receptors were sampled from a girl aged 10-17 years with multiple sclerosis.

In this sample, this clonotype turned up once. The CDR3 DNA reads as TGTGCCAGCAGCTTCTGGGGCTCTGGGGCCAACGTCCTGACTTTC. This encodes CASSFWGSGANVLTF. The genes are TRBV5-6 and TRBJ2-6; D gene uncertain. Germline CDR1 and CDR2: SGHDT and YYEEEE. The CDR3 covers 15 residues. The V gene lost 2 bases and the J gene lost 0 bases, with 6 bases spanning the gap.

With regard to this clonotype: This likely comes from a read error, as the CDR3 has no conserved phenylalanine or tryptophan at its end. The chain is built from TRBV20-1 and TRBJ2-3; no definite D call. The CDR3 covers 14 residues. V was pared by 4 bases and J by 2 bases, with 13 bases between. Looked up from germline, CDR1 is DFQATT and CDR2 is SNEGSKA (reference sequence). This CDR3 reads CSAKFGGSTDTQYC. The CDR3 DNA follows: TGCAGTGCTAAATTCGGCGGTTCCACAGATACGCAGTATTGT.

The CDR3 sequence is CSVERGSNNEQFF. The CDR3 DNA follows: TGCAGCGTTGAGAGGGGCTCAAACAATGAGCAGTTCTTC. The chain couples TRBV29-1 to TRBJ2-1; D possibly matches TRBD1 or TRBD2 (5 bases each). The germline gives CDR1 SQVTM, CDR2 ANQGSEA. There are 13 residues in the CDR3. V dropped 3 bases and J dropped 5 bases, with 11 bases sitting between them.

The chain employs TRBV2 and TRBJ2-4; TRBD2 might be the D (5 bases). V was trimmed by 2 bases and J by 13 bases, leaving 24 bases between them. Germline V lookup: CDR1 SNHLY, CDR2 FYNNEI. The CDR3 loop spans 16 amino acids. The CDR3 DNA sequence: TGTGCCAGCAGTGAACAGTGGCTAGCTGGGTGGGGAGAGCAGTACTTC. Residues: CASSEQWLAGWGEQYF.

V is TRBV12-3 or TRBV12-4 and J is TRBJ2-1, with 7 bases aligning to TRBD1. J gave up 0 bases and V 6 bases, and 8 bases lay outside the gene matches. The length of the CDR3 is 16 residues. CDR3 region: CASSPLDRSSYNEQFF. For the CDR3, the DNA is TGTGCCAGCAGCCCCCTGGACAGGAGCTCCTACAATGAGCAGTTCTTC.

The rearrangement uses TRBV9 and TRBJ2-7; no firm D call. Germline values: CDR1 SGDLS, CDR2 YYNGEE. The V and J ends lost 0 bases and 3 bases respectively, with 10 bases between them. This CDR3 has 14 amino acids. The CDR3: CASSVGYGDYEQYF. CDR3 nucleotides: TGTGCCAGCAGCGTAGGGTACGGAGACTACGAGCAGTACTTC. Full variable domain (rest looked up from reference TRBV9 and TRBJ2-7): DSGVTQTPKHLITATGQRVTLRCSPRSGDLSVYWYQQSLDQGLQFLIQYYNGEERAKGNILERFSAQQFPDLHSELNLSSLELGDSALYFCASSVGYGDYEQYFGPGTRLTVT.

This chain uses TRBV3-1 with TRBJ1-4; D possibly corresponds to TRBD1 (5 bases). V was cut by 3 bases and J by 3 bases, with 8 bases left in between. Germline CDR1 reads LGHDT; CDR2 reads YNNKEL (reference sequence). The CDR3 covers 14 residues. CDR3 amino acids: CASSQWGPNEKLFF. Here the CDR3 DNA reads TGTGCCAGCAGCCAGTGGGGCCCTAATGAAAAACTGTTTTTT.

The CDR3 here is CASSLKGRGVSGANVLTF. Here the CDR3 DNA reads TGTGCCAGCAGTCTTAAGGGGAGGGGGGTCTCTGGGGCCAACGTCCTGACTTTC. V is TRBV5-4 and J is TRBJ2-6, with a tentative D call TRBD2 (7 bases). This CDR3 spans 18 amino acids. Trimming removed 5 bases from V and 0 bases from J, with 18 bases in between. Per germline, CDR1 SGHNT and CDR2 YYREEE (reference sequence).

The chain couples TRBV4-1 to TRBJ2-7; 10 positions match TRBD1. Unmatched junction bases numbered 16, after V lost 8 bases and J lost 3 bases. CDR3 size: 17 residues. The germline gives CDR1 MGHRA, CDR2 YSYEKL. CDR3 sequence (DNA): TGCGCCAGCTCCGAGGGGGACAGGGGAATCATATACTACGAGCAGTACTTC. It is translated as CASSEGDRGIIYYEQYF.

The rearrangement uses TRBV3-1 and TRBJ2-7; a possible D gene is TRBD2 (5 bases). Germline V lookup: CDR1 LGHDT, CDR2 YNNKEL (reference sequence). V was cut by 6 bases and J by 3 bases, with 15 bases left in between. This CDR3 region has 14 residues. CDR3 nucleotide sequence: TGTGCCAGCAGTCCGGGATCAGAATTCTACGAGCAGTACTTC. Its translation: CASSPGSEFYEQYF.

The genes are TRBV15 and TRBJ1-1; 9 bases line up with TRBD1. This CDR3 is 15 amino acids long. V shed 3 bases, J shed 2 bases, and the junction held 4 bases outside the gene matches. In germline, CDR1 is LNHNV, CDR2 YYDKDF (reference sequence). The DNA of the CDR3 is TGTGCCACCAGCAGCGGGACAGGGATAAACACTGAAGCTTTCTTT. Protein sequence: CATSSGTGINTEAFF.

In its sample, this clonotype was seen a few times. The rearrangement links TRBV29-1 to TRBJ1-1, with 7 bases fitting TRBD1. Germline-derived CDR1 and CDR2 are SQVTM and ANQGSEA. The CDR3 is made up of 15 amino acids. Trimming cost V 7 bases and J 6 bases; bases outside gene matches: 17. DNA of the CDR3: TGCAGCGCGGCCATCGTGCAGGGGGGGTATCCTGAAGCTTTCTTT. Its protein product is CSAAIVQGGYPEAFF.

The chain couples TRBV12-3 or TRBV12-4 to TRBJ1-1; D is unclear. Trimming took off 5 bases at V and 10 bases at J, with 14 bases between the two ends. The CDR3 is 12 amino acids. CDR3 nucleotide sequence: TGTGCCAGCAGTGGGCCCGGGTTGGGAGCTTTCTTT. It encodes CASSGPGLGAFF.

This clonotype occurred a few times. DNA for the CDR3: TGCAGTGCTAGAGATCCTAGCGGGAGGGCCTACAATGAGCAGTTCTTC. Amino acids: CSARDPSGRAYNEQFF. V usage is TRBV20-1 and J usage is TRBJ2-1; TRBD2 matches at 12 bases. This CDR3 spans 16 amino acids. Germline V gene lookup returns CDR1 DFQATT and CDR2 SNEGSKA (reference sequence). Trimming cost V 0 bases and J 2 bases; bases outside gene matches: 2.